This TCR beta chain was recorded in a study of blood T cell repertoires in COVID-19. V lost 3 bases and J lost 3, with 11 bases in between. Germline V gives CDR1 DFQATT, CDR2 SNEGSKA (reference sequence). The CDR3 has 13 residues. Original processing methods: Quantification of nucleated cells was approximated via reference gene primer amplification. Data came from immunoSEQ multiplex PCR; TCRdb stores just in-frame clones and leaves some out. From that table come the V and J calls and clone size; the DNA was used to work out D and trimming. The sample holds approximately 310,000 clones; approximately 83% are singletons and the top ten take under 2.5%. Individuals aged about 18 to 95 years were recruited from roughly 22 US areas.

The V and J genes are TRBV20-1 and TRBJ1-2, with D possibly TRBD1 on 6 matching bases. The receptor was isolated from a man aged 25 to 45 who had recovered from COVID-19. Sequenced material: PBMCs or T cells enriched from blood (not recorded which). CDR3 DNA sequence: TGCAGTGCTAGTCCAGGGGAGTACTATGGCTACACCTTC. Translating it yields CSASPGEYYGYTF.